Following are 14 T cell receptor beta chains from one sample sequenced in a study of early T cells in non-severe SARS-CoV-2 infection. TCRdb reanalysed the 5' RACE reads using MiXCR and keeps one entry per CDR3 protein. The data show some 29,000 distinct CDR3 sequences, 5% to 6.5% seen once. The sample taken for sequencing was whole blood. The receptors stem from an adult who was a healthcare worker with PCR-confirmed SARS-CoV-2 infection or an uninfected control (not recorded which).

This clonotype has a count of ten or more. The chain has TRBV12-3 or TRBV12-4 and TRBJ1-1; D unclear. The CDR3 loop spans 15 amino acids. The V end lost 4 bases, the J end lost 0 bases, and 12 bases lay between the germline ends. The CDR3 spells CASSYRREMNTEAFF. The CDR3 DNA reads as TGTGCCAGCAGTTACCGACGGGAAATGAACACTGAAGCTTTCTTT.

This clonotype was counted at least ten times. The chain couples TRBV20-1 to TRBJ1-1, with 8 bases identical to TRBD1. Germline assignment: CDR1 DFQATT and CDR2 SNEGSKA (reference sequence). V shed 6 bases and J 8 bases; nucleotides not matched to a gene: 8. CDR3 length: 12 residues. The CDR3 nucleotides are TGCAGTGCCCATGGACAGGGCGTGGAAGCTTTCTTT. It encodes CSAHGQGVEAFF.

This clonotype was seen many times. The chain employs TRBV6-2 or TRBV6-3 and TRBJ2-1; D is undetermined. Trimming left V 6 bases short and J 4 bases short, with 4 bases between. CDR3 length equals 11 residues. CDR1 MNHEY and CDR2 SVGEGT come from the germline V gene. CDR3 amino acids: CASSQYNEQFF. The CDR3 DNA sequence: TGTGCCAGCAGCCAGTACAATGAGCAGTTCTTC.

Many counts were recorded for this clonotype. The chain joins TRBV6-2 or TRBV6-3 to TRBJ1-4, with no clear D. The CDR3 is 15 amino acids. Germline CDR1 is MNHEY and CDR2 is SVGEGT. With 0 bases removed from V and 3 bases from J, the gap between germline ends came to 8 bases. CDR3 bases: TGTGCCAGCAGTTACTCGGAGAGGCCTAATGAAAAACTGTTTTTT. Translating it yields CASSYSERPNEKLFF.

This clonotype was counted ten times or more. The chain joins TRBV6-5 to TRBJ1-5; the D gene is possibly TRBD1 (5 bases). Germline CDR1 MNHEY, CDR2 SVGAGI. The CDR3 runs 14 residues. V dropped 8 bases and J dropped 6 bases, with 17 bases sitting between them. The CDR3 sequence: CASRSERRGQPQHF. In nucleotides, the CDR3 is TGTGCCAGCCGGTCTGAGAGGAGGGGTCAGCCCCAGCATTTT.

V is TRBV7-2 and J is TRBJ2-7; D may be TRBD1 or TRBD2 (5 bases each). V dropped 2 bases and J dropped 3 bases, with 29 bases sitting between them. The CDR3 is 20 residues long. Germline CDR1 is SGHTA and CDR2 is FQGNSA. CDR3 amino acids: CASSLRRRLAGKGLDYEQYF. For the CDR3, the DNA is TGTGCCAGCAGCTTAAGGCGGAGGTTGGCGGGTAAGGGGTTGGACTACGAGCAGTACTTC.

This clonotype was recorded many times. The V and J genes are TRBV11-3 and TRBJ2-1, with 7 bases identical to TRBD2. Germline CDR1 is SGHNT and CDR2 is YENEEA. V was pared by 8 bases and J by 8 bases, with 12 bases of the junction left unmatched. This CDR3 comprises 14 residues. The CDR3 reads CASAGGGFADEQFF. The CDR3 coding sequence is TGTGCCAGCGCCGGGGGAGGGTTCGCCGATGAGCAGTTCTTC.

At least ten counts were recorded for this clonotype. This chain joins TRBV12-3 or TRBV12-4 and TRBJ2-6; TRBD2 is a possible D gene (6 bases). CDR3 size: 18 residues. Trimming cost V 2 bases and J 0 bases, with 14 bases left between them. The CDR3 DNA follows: TGTGCCAGCAGTTTAAATTACGTGGGGGGCTCTGGGGCCAACGTCCTGACTTTC. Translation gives CASSLNYVGGSGANVLTF.

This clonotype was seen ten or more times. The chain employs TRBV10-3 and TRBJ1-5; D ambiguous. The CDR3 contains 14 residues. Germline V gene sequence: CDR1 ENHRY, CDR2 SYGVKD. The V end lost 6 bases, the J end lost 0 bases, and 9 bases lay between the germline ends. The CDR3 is CAISPDSSNQPQHF. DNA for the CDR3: TGTGCCATCAGCCCGGATTCTAGCAATCAGCCCCAGCATTTT.

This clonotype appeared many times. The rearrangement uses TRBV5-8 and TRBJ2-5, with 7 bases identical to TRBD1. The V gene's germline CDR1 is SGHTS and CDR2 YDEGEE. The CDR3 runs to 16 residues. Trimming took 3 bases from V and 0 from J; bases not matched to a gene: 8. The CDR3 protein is CASSSSPQGDQETQYF. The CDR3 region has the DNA TGTGCCAGCAGCTCATCACCCCAGGGGGACCAAGAGACCCAGTACTTC.

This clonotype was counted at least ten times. For the CDR3, the DNA is TGTGCCAGCAGTTTAGGACTAGCGGGAGATACGCAGTATTTT. It encodes CASSLGLAGDTQYF. The chain couples TRBV27 to TRBJ2-3, with 11 bases matching TRBD2. Trimming at V came to 2 bases and at J to 5 bases, leaving 0 bases not matched to a gene. This CDR3 spans 14 amino acids. CDR1 is MNHEY, CDR2 SMNVEV, per germline (reference sequence).

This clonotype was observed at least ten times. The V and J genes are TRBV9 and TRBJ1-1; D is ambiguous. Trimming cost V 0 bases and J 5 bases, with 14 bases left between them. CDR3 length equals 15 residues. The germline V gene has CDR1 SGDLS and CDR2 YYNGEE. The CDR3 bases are TGTGCCAGCAGCGTAGCTACTTGGCGAGGTACTGAAGCTTTCTTT. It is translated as CASSVATWRGTEAFF. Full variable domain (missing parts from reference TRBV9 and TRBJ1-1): DSGVTQTPKHLITATGQRVTLRCSPRSGDLSVYWYQQSLDQGLQFLIQYYNGEERAKGNILERFSAQQFPDLHSELNLSSLELGDSALYFCASSVATWRGTEAFFGQGTRLTVV.

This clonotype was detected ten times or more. CDR3 bases: TGTGCCAGCAGCCCAGGCCCCGTACTACTAGCCGGCACCGGGGAGCTGTTTTTT. Residues: CASSPGPVLLAGTGELFF. This chain uses TRBV9 with TRBJ2-2; a possible D gene is TRBD2 (6 bases). The CDR3 contains 18 residues. V shed 4 bases and J shed 4 bases, with 23 bases lying between them. CDR1 and CDR2 (germline): SGDLS, YYNGEE.

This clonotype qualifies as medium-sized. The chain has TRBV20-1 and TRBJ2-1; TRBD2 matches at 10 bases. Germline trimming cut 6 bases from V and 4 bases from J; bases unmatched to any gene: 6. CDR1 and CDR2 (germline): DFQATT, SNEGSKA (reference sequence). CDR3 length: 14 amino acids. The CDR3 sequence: CSAPGLALYNEQFF. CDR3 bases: TGCAGTGCCCCGGGACTAGCGCTGTACAATGAGCAGTTCTTC.